The next 22 T cell receptor beta chains were all read from a single sample in a study of blood T cell repertoires in COVID-19. Using immunoSEQ multiplex PCR, the repertoire was profiled, and TCRdb retains in-frame clones only, with some absent. This repertoire shows around 260,000 clones, around 84% found once; its top ten account for 4.2%. Sequenced sample: peripheral blood. The receptors here all came from a man aged 55-75 years with acute or convalescent COVID-19.

The chain has TRBV5-1 and TRBJ2-3, with 7 bases lining up with TRBD1. V was pared by 0 bases and J by 11 bases, with 15 bases of the junction left unmatched. This CDR3 has 16 residues. From germline, CDR1 is SGHRS and CDR2 YFSETQ. CDR3 DNA sequence: TGCGCCAGCAGCTTGGGCACAGGGGCCCCTGGGGATGGGCAGTATTTT. It translates to CASSLGTGAPGDGQYF. The full variable domain, with the rest looked up from reference TRBV5-1 and TRBJ2-3, is KAGVTQTPRYLIKTRGQQVTLSCSPISGHRSVSWYQQTPGQGLQFLFEYFSETQRNKGNFPGRFSGRQFSNSRSEMNVSTLELGDSALYLCASSLGTGAPGDGQYFGPGTRLTVL.

The gene calls are TRBV6-5 and TRBJ1-5; weak D call: TRBD1 (5 bases). The CDR3 extends over 13 amino acids. CDR1 and CDR2 (germline): MNHEY, SVGAGI. V lost 6 bases, J lost 6 bases, and 12 bases lay in between. CDR3 loop: CASSTWGGQPQHF. DNA for the CDR3: TGTGCCAGCAGCACCTGGGGGGGTCAGCCCCAGCATTTT.

The chain recombines TRBV2 with TRBJ1-6; D ambiguous. The CDR3 contains 17 residues. The V end lost 6 bases, the J end lost 0 bases, and 15 bases lay between the germline ends. Germline loops: CDR1 SNHLY, CDR2 FYNNEI. Written as DNA, the CDR3 is TGTGCCAGCAGCCCTGGCCAGGTCAGCTCCTATAATTCACCCCTCCACTTT. Its translation is CASSPGQVSSYNSPLHF.

This clone was seen more than once but under ten times. The chain recombines TRBV11-2 with TRBJ1-2; 7 bases are shared with TRBD1. The CDR3 sequence is 13 residues long. The germline CDR1 and CDR2 sequences are SGHAT and FQNNGV. V lost 5 bases, J lost 7 bases, and 7 bases stayed unmatched. The CDR3 region has the DNA TGTGCCAGCAGCCCAGACAGGGAAGGTGGCTACACCTTC. It translates to CASSPDREGGYTF.

The gene calls are TRBV11-2 and TRBJ2-7; D may be TRBD2 (5 bases). The V and J ends lost 7 bases and 5 bases respectively, with 18 bases between them. In germline, CDR1 is SGHAT, CDR2 FQNNGV. This CDR3 comprises 14 residues. CDR3 sequence: CASTPTGETNEQYF. The CDR3 coding sequence is TGTGCCAGCACCCCAACTGGGGAGACAAACGAGCAGTACTTC.

The V gene is TRBV20-1, the J gene TRBJ2-2; D is possibly TRBD2 (5 bases). The CDR3 sequence is 16 residues long. The ends were cut back, 3 bases at V and 6 bases at J, with 20 bases in the middle. Germline CDR1 is DFQATT and CDR2 is SNEGSKA (reference sequence). The CDR3 DNA reads TGCAGTGCTAGTAATCGGAGAGGGCGGATCTCCGGGGAGCTGTTTTTT. Its translation: CSASNRRGRISGELFF.

Only a few counts were recorded for this clone. The CDR3, as DNA: TGTGCCAGCAGTTTAGCTCAGGGGGGAAATGAAAAACTGTTTTTT. It specifies CASSLAQGGNEKLFF. The rearrangement links TRBV28 to TRBJ1-4, with TRBD1 matching 7 bases. The CDR3 has 15 residues. The V gene end was trimmed by 2 bases and the J gene end by 5 bases; junction bases not matched to a gene: 5. Germline assignment: CDR1 MDHEN and CDR2 SYDVKM.

CDR3: CASSPTSAGWGQYF. CDR3 DNA sequence: TGTGCCAGCAGTCCGACTAGCGCGGGCTGGGGCCAGTACTTC. This chain joins TRBV3-1 (or the pseudogene TRBV3-2) and TRBJ2-5; 8 positions match TRBD2. Trimming removed 6 bases from V and 10 bases from J; junction bases left unmatched: 13. This CDR3 comprises 14 residues. Germline V gives CDR1 LGHDT, CDR2 YNNKEL (reference sequence).

The genes are TRBV18 and TRBJ1-4; D is uncertain. The CDR3 is made up of 13 amino acids. Deletions cut 0 bases from V and 7 bases from J, with 6 bases between. Looked up from germline, CDR1 is KGHSH and CDR2 is LQKENI. In DNA, the CDR3 is TGTGCCAGCTCACCACCGAGCGGTGAAAAACTGTTTTTT. Translated: CASSPPSGEKLFF.

The chain links TRBV15 to TRBJ2-2; 10 positions agree with TRBD2. This CDR3 has 17 amino acids. With V trimmed by 2 bases and J by 2 bases, 5 bases remained unmatched. Germline V CDR1 and CDR2: LNHNV, YYDKDF (reference sequence). CDR3 in DNA: TGTGCCACCAGCAGAACTCCTAGCGGGGGCAACACCGGGGAGCTGTTTTTT. It is translated as CATSRTPSGGNTGELFF.

The chain joins TRBV6-5 to TRBJ1-5; the match to TRBD1 covers 10 bases. This CDR3 is 14 amino acids long. Trimming at V came to 6 bases and at J to 4 bases, leaving 3 bases not matched to a gene. CDR1 is MNHEY and CDR2 is SVGAGI in the germline V gene. In DNA, the CDR3 is TGTGCCAGCAGCCCGGACAGGGGGAATCAGCCCCAGCATTTT. Its protein product is CASSPDRGNQPQHF.

The chain couples TRBV6-5 to TRBJ2-5; D is perhaps TRBD2 (6 bases). Trimming removed 8 bases from V and 0 bases from J, with 13 bases in between. Germline CDR1 MNHEY, CDR2 SVGAGI. The CDR3 covers 14 residues. The CDR3 DNA reads TGTGCCAGCCTTAAAGGAGGGAACCAAGAGACCCAGTACTTC. Amino acids: CASLKGGNQETQYF.

The genes are TRBV5-1 and TRBJ1-2, with 7 bases fitting TRBD1. The junction had 8 bases not matched to a gene; V was cut back by 4 bases and J by 2 bases. The V gene's germline CDR1 is SGHRS and CDR2 YFSETQ. CDR3 length: 15 amino acids. The CDR3 DNA is TGCGCCAGCAGCGCCGCGGGCAGGGGGAACTATGGCTACACCTTC. Its translation: CASSAAGRGNYGYTF.

This chain joins TRBV28 and TRBJ2-7; TRBD2 matches 8 bases. The CDR3 consists of 16 residues. Germline lookup yields CDR1 MDHEN and CDR2 SYDVKM. After removal of 5 bases from V and 4 bases from J, the junction contained 13 bases not matched to a gene. CDR3 protein: CASSLLGLAFRYEQYF. The CDR3 region has the DNA TGTGCCAGCAGTCTTCTCGGACTAGCTTTTAGGTACGAGCAGTACTTC. Complete variable domain (other parts from reference TRBV28 and TRBJ2-7): DVKVTQSSRYLVKRTGEKVFLECVQDMDHENMFWYRQDPGLGLRLIYFSYDVKMKEKGDIPEGYSVSREKKERFSLILESASTNQTSMYLCASSLLGLAFRYEQYFGPGTRLTVT.

The DNA for the CDR3 is TGTGCCAGCAGTGACTCGAGGCGGACAGGGTTGTACTTC. Translated, it gives CASSDSRRTGLYF. This rearrangement joins TRBV6-4 to TRBJ2-7; 8 nucleotides match TRBD1. Losses at the gene ends were 0 bases for V and 12 bases for J; bases not matched to a gene: 7. The V gene's germline CDR1 is MRHNA and CDR2 SNTAGT. The CDR3 is 13 amino acids.

The chain joins TRBV3-1 (or the pseudogene TRBV3-2) to TRBJ2-3; TRBD2 aligns across 14 bases. V dropped 0 bases and J dropped 2; count of bases not matched to a gene: 16. Germline V gives CDR1 LGHDT, CDR2 YNNKEL (reference sequence). The CDR3 has 22 residues. CDR3 protein: CASSQDWYSGTSGGNPTDTQYF. The DNA of the CDR3 is TGTGCCAGCAGCCAAGATTGGTATAGCGGGACTAGCGGGGGAAATCCCACAGATACGCAGTATTTT.

This chain joins TRBV2 and TRBJ2-3; 8 nucleotides align to TRBD1. Looked up from germline, CDR1 is SNHLY and CDR2 is FYNNEI. Trimming took 4 bases from V and 0 from J; bases not matched to a gene: 3. This CDR3 contains 15 residues. The CDR3 here is CASSGNRGSTDTQYF. As DNA, the CDR3 is TGTGCCAGCAGTGGAAACAGGGGGAGCACAGATACGCAGTATTTT.

The chain is built from TRBV7-8 and TRBJ2-5; 11 bases agree with TRBD2. Trimming at V came to 6 bases and at J to 3 bases, leaving 12 bases not matched to a gene. CDR1 is SGHVS, CDR2 FQNEAQ, per germline. This CDR3 is 17 amino acids long. CDR3 bases: TGTGCCAGCAGATCAACCAGACGACTAGCGGGAAAAGAGACCCAGTACTTC. It yields the protein CASRSTRRLAGKETQYF.

J is TRBJ1-5 and V is TRBV27; 7 bases match TRBD1. The V and J ends lost 4 bases and 4 bases, in that order; junction bases with no gene match: 4. CDR3 length: 14 amino acids. Germline V gives CDR1 MNHEY, CDR2 SMNVEV (reference sequence). In nucleotides, the CDR3 is TGTGCCAGCAGTTGGGGCAGGGGGAATCAGCCCCAGCATTTT. Its translation: CASSWGRGNQPQHF.

This clone was seen more than once but under ten times. The chain has TRBV5-6 and TRBJ2-5; tentative D call: TRBD2 (6 bases). The CDR3 length is 18 residues. Germline assignment: CDR1 SGHDT and CDR2 YYEEEE. V lost 0 bases to trimming and J lost 8 bases, with 26 bases between them. The CDR3 nucleotides are TGTGCCAGCAGCTTGGTTCGGGGTGGCCGGGGGTATGTCGGCACCCAGTACTTC. Its protein is CASSLVRGGRGYVGTQYF.

The genes are TRBV6-5 and TRBJ1-2; maybe TRBD1 (5 bases). The V gene lost 3 bases and the J gene lost 3 bases, with 8 bases spanning the gap. Germline loops: CDR1 MNHEY, CDR2 SVGAGI. This CDR3 contains 13 residues. CDR3 in DNA: TGTGCCAGCAGTTATGGGGCCCACTATGGCTACACCTTC. Protein: CASSYGAHYGYTF.

This clone was detected only once. The rearrangement links TRBV7-3 to TRBJ2-5; 7 bases match TRBD1. This CDR3 has 16 amino acids. Per the germline V gene, CDR1 is SGHTA and CDR2 is FQGTGA. With V trimmed by 6 bases and J by 2 bases, 12 bases remained unmatched. The CDR3 nucleotides are TGTGCCAGCAGTCCCCAGGGGGACACCTCACAAGAGACCCAGTACTTC. This codes for CASSPQGDTSQETQYF.